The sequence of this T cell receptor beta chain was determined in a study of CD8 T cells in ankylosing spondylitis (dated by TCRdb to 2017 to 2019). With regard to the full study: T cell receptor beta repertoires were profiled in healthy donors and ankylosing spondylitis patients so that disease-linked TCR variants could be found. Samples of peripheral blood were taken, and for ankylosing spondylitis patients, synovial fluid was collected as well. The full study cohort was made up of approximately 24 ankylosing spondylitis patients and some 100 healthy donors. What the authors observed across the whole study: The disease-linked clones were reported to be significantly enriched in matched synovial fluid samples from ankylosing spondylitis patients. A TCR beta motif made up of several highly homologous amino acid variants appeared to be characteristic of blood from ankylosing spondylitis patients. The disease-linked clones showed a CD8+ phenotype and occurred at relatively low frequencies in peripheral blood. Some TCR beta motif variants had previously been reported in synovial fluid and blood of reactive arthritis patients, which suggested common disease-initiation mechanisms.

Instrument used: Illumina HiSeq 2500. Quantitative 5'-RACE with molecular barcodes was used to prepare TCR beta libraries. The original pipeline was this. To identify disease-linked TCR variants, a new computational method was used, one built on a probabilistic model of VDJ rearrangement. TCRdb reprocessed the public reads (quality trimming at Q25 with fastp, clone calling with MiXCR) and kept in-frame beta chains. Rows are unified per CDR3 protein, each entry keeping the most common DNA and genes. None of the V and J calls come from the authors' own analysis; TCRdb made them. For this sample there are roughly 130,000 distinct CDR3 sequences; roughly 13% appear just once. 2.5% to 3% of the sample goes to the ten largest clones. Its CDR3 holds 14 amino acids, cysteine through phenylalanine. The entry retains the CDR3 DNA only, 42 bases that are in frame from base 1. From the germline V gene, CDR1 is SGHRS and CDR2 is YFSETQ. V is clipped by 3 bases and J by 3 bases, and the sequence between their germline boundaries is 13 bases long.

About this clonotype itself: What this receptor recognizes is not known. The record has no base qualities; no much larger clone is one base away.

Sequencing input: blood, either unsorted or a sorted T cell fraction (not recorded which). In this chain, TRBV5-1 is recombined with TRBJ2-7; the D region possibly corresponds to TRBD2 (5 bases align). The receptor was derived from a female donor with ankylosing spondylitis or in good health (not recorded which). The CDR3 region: CASSCRSDFYEQYF. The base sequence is TGCGCCAGCAGCTGTAGGTCGGACTTCTACGAGCAGTACTTC.